This T cell receptor beta chain came from a study of shared clonotypes between healthy human individuals. Terminally differentiated effector memory CD45RA+ cells were left out of the naive CD8 fraction, which was CD45RO-negative and positively selected for CCR7. Only a few counts were recorded for this clone. The antigen is undetermined. Overall study findings and caveats: Researchers found naive subsets generally carried larger estimated richness than memory subsets.

The germline CDR1 and CDR2 sequences are KGHSH and LQKENI. This CDR3 spans 13 amino acids. The V end was cut by 3 bases, the J end by 2 bases, with 8 bases between. An assay was performed, and its level was deep. On sorted subsets, replicate PCRs used roughly 190 ng DNA, or about 30,000 T cell genomes. Sequenced by immunoSEQ multiplex PCR; TCRdb stores in-frame clones only, minus some. The sample holds roughly 770,000 clones, around 96% seen once. This receptor was obtained from a man younger than 45 in good health. The chain recombines TRBV18 with TRBJ2-7; D unresolved. Sequenced: naive CD8+ T cells sorted from blood. The CDR3: CASSPRGTYEQYF. The DNA for the CDR3 is TGTGCCAGCTCACCTAGAGGAACCTACGAGCAGTACTTC.